Shown below are 28 T cell receptor beta chains from a single sample sequenced in a study of technical replicates of blood from several donors (dated by TCRdb to 2017 to 2019). The method was the immunoSEQ multiplex PCR assay. The clones in this table, taken by TCRdb from immuneACCESS, are in-frame only. Not every clone is retained; where verified, under half of the shortfall comes from an unresolved V gene, and the cause of the rest is unknown. The sample profile shows more than 70,000 clones; about 92% of them were found once. The ten biggest clones cover 0.24% of the sample. Material: T cells isolated from PBMCs. The receptors were gathered from a human donor in good health.

The V and J genes are TRBV4-1 and TRBJ1-6; a possible D gene is TRBD1 (5 bases). V was clipped by 2 bases and J by 8 bases, with 19 bases between them. Germline lookup yields CDR1 MGHRA and CDR2 YSYEKL. The CDR3 is 17 amino acids. The CDR3, as DNA: TGCGCCAGCAGCCAACGTCCAGGGAGGGTTGAAGATTCACCCCTCCACTTT. Amino acid sequence: CASSQRPGRVEDSPLHF.

This clone appeared a single time. This chain joins TRBV5-1 and TRBJ2-3, with 7 bases aligning to TRBD1. This CDR3 contains 18 residues. Trimming cost V 0 bases and J 1 base; bases outside gene matches: 11. Germline V CDR1 and CDR2: SGHRS, YFSETQ. In DNA form, the CDR3 reads TGCGCCAGCAGCTTGGATCGAATACAGGGGCCCCGCACAGATACGCAGTATTTT. It specifies CASSLDRIQGPRTDTQYF.

V usage is TRBV2 and J usage is TRBJ2-7; 7 nucleotides match TRBD2. The junction had 1 base not matched to a gene; V was cut back by 8 bases and J by 3 bases. This CDR3 has 11 residues. Germline CDR1 is SNHLY and CDR2 is FYNNEI. CDR3 coding DNA: TGTGCCAGCTGGGGGGGCTACGAGCAGTACTTC. Its protein product is CASWGGYEQYF.

The CDR3 protein is CASSLSSPAGQPQHF. The CDR3 coding sequence is TGTGCCAGCAGTTTATCCAGCCCAGCGGGACAGCCCCAGCATTTT. This rearrangement joins TRBV28 to TRBJ1-5; D gene unclear. V was clipped by 1 base and J by 7 bases, with 14 bases between them. This CDR3 comprises 15 residues. Germline assignment: CDR1 MDHEN and CDR2 SYDVKM.

This rearrangement joins TRBV6-1 to TRBJ2-7, with a tentative D call TRBD1 (6 bases). The CDR3 loop spans 14 amino acids. The V gene's germline CDR1 is MNHNS and CDR2 SASEGT. V lost 4 bases and J lost 5, with 15 bases in between. The CDR3 sequence is CASSAFSRGDEQYF. DNA of the CDR3: TGTGCCAGCAGTGCTTTTTCCAGGGGCGACGAGCAGTACTTC.

The V and J genes are TRBV27 and TRBJ2-2; weak D call: TRBD2 (5 bases). V gave up 10 bases and J gave up 4 bases, with 16 bases separating them. Germline CDR1 is MNHEY and CDR2 is SMNVEV (reference sequence). The CDR3 consists of 14 residues. DNA of the CDR3: TGTGCCACCGAGGGCCGGAGCCGCACCGGGGAGCTGTTTTTT. Translated, it gives CATEGRSRTGELFF.

This clone has just one count. V gene TRBV19 combines with J gene TRBJ2-5, with TRBD2 as a possible D gene (6 bases). The V and J ends lost 5 bases and 1 base respectively, with 8 bases between them. This CDR3 contains 13 residues. Germline V gives CDR1 LNHDA, CDR2 SQIVND (reference sequence). CDR3 DNA sequence: TGTGCCAGTAGTGACGGGAGCCAAGAGACCCAGTACTTC. Amino acid sequence: CASSDGSQETQYF.

The gene calls are TRBV6-6 and TRBJ2-7, with 7 bases identical to TRBD1. The CDR3 covers 13 residues. The germline CDR1 and CDR2 sequences are MNHNY and SVGAGI (reference sequence). The J segment lost 3 bases and the V segment lost 6 bases, leaving 5 bases of the junction unmatched. CDR3 bases: TGTGCCAGCAGCCAAGGGGGCGGCTACGAGCAGTACTTC. Its protein product is CASSQGGGYEQYF.

V gene TRBV2 combines with J gene TRBJ2-5; 8 nucleotides match TRBD2. CDR1 SNHLY and CDR2 FYNNEI come from the germline V gene. V shed 5 bases and J 1 base; nucleotides not matched to a gene: 3. This CDR3 has 14 residues. In nucleotides, the CDR3 is TGTGCCAGCAGTAATAGCGGGGCCCAAGAGACCCAGTACTTC. Translating gives CASSNSGAQETQYF.

J is TRBJ1-1 and V is TRBV19; the D is unclear. In germline, CDR1 is LNHDA, CDR2 SQIVND (reference sequence). This CDR3 is 16 amino acids long. V lost 6 bases to trimming and J lost 0 bases, with 17 bases between them. The CDR3 region has the DNA TGTGCCAGTAGCCCCCCGGGAGGGATTATGAACACTGAAGCTTTCTTT. This sequence encodes CASSPPGGIMNTEAFF.

At least ten counts were recorded for this clone. This sequence joins TRBV7-9 and TRBJ1-1; 9 positions match TRBD1. Germline CDR1 reads SEHNR; CDR2 reads FQNEAQ (reference sequence). The CDR3 loop spans 14 amino acids. Germline trimming cut 4 bases from V and 1 base from J; bases unmatched to any gene: 1. DNA for the CDR3: TGTGCCAGCAGCTGGGGACAGGGGAACACTGAAGCTTTCTTT. This encodes CASSWGQGNTEAFF.

V and J are TRBV12-5 and TRBJ2-2; no definite D call. Between the trimmed V and J ends, which lost 2 bases and 0 bases, there was a span of 13 bases. Germline V gene sequence: CDR1 LGHNT, CDR2 FRNRAP. This CDR3 contains 17 residues. The CDR3 sequence is CASGLTLAQANTGELFF. As DNA, the CDR3 is TGTGCTAGTGGTTTGACGTTAGCTCAAGCGAACACCGGGGAGCTGTTTTTT.

This clone has a single count. This chain uses TRBV4-1 with TRBJ2-5; 8 bases line up with TRBD1. CDR1 and CDR2 (germline): MGHRA, YSYEKL. CDR3 length equals 16 residues. With V trimmed by 5 bases and J by 5 bases, 13 bases remained unmatched. The CDR3 sequence is CASSYFRGRIGETQYF. In DNA, the CDR3 is TGCGCCAGCAGCTATTTCAGGGGGCGCATAGGGGAGACCCAGTACTTC.

The V call is TRBV13, the J call TRBJ2-7; TRBD1 agrees at 7 bases. The CDR3 sequence is 14 residues long. The V and J ends lost 5 bases and 5 bases, in that order; junction bases with no gene match: 9. The germline V gene has CDR1 PRHDT and CDR2 FYEKMQ (reference sequence). In DNA, the CDR3 is TGTGCCAGCAGCCGTCGATTGACAGGGAACGAGCAGTACTTC. Its translation: CASSRRLTGNEQYF.

CDR3 DNA sequence: TGCGCCAGCAGTGAGTCGACTAGCGGGGCCGACAATGAGCAGTTCTTC. Protein product: CASSESTSGADNEQFF. The chain joins TRBV10-1 to TRBJ2-1; 11 bases are shared with TRBD2. This CDR3 spans 16 amino acids. Germline V gene sequence: CDR1 WNHNN, CDR2 SYGVQD (reference sequence). V was pared by 0 bases and J by 5 bases, with 3 bases of the junction left unmatched.

This clone was observed a single time. This chain connects TRBV11-2 to TRBJ2-2, with 11 bases matching TRBD2. This CDR3 contains 17 residues. CDR1 is SGHAT and CDR2 is FQNNGV in the germline V gene. The ends lost 4 bases at V and 4 bases at J; junction bases unmatched: 8. The CDR3 spells CASSSTSGIIFTGELFF. CDR3 sequence (DNA): TGTGCCAGCAGCTCGACTAGCGGGATTATATTCACCGGGGAGCTGTTTTTT.

This rearrangement joins TRBV5-1 to TRBJ2-7, with D perhaps matching TRBD1 (6 bases). V lost 4 bases and J lost 7, with 15 bases in between. The germline V gene has CDR1 SGHRS and CDR2 YFSETQ. This CDR3 region has 13 residues. The CDR3 region has the DNA TGCGCCAGCAGCCCGACAGGCTCGGGAGAGCAGTACTTC. This sequence encodes CASSPTGSGEQYF.

This sequence joins TRBV9 and TRBJ2-1, with 10 bases aligning to TRBD2. Germline CDR1 and CDR2: SGDLS and YYNGEE. This CDR3 is 15 amino acids long. V lost 4 bases and J lost 5; bases outside the gene matches: 6. This chain's CDR3 is CASSTSGGAHNEQFF. The CDR3, as DNA: TGTGCCAGCAGCACGAGCGGGGGGGCCCACAATGAGCAGTTCTTC.

This chain connects TRBV6-1 to TRBJ2-1; 8 bases line up with TRBD1. J was trimmed by 8 bases and V by 6 bases; bases with no gene match: 9. The germline CDR1 and CDR2 sequences are MNHNS and SASEGT. The CDR3 loop spans 14 amino acids. This chain's CDR3 is CASRPQGVGYEQFF. Written as DNA, the CDR3 is TGTGCCAGCAGACCACAGGGGGTAGGGTATGAGCAGTTCTTC.

The J gene is TRBJ2-7, the V gene TRBV2; 10 nucleotides agree with TRBD1. The length of the CDR3 is 16 residues. V lost 2 bases to trimming and J lost 5 bases; unmatched junction nucleotides: 9. CDR1 and CDR2 (germline): SNHLY, FYNNEI. The DNA for the CDR3 is TGTGCCAGCAGTGAAAAGGGGACAGGGGCCACCCACGAGCAGTACTTC. Protein: CASSEKGTGATHEQYF.

V is TRBV13 and J is TRBJ1-2, with 8 bases lining up with TRBD1. Trimming removed 2 bases from V and 8 bases from J; junction bases left unmatched: 7. The CDR3 consists of 14 residues. The V gene's germline CDR1 is PRHDT and CDR2 FYEKMQ (reference sequence). This CDR3 is CASSLQTGVGGYTF. The CDR3 bases are TGTGCCAGCAGCTTACAGACAGGGGTTGGCGGCTACACCTTC.

The chain combines TRBV7-7 with TRBJ2-7; a possible D gene is TRBD1 (5 bases). Germline CDR1 SSHAT, CDR2 FNYEAQ (reference sequence). The CDR3 extends over 17 amino acids. Deletions cut 2 bases from V and 2 bases from J, with 19 bases between. CDR3 nucleotide sequence: TGTGCCAGCAGCTTACGCCGGCGGCAGGGTTGTACCTACGAGCAGTACTTC. Its protein is CASSLRRRQGCTYEQYF.

The chain uses TRBV5-6 and TRBJ2-1, with D possibly matching TRBD2 (6 bases). V was trimmed by 0 bases and J by 7 bases, leaving 8 bases between them. CDR1 is SGHDT, CDR2 YYEEEE, per germline. The CDR3 is 13 amino acids. CDR3 DNA sequence: TGTGCCAGCAGCTTGGGACTAGTGAATGAGCAGTTCTTC. Its translation: CASSLGLVNEQFF. The full variable domain, with the rest looked up from reference TRBV5-6 and TRBJ2-1, is DAGVTQSPTHLIKTRGQQVTLRCSPKSGHDTVSWYQQALGQGPQFIFQYYEEEERQRGNFPDRFSGHQFPNYSSELNVNALLLGDSALYLCASSLGLVNEQFFGPGTRLTVL.

The rearrangement links TRBV27 to TRBJ1-4; the D gene is possibly TRBD1 (6 bases). This CDR3 contains 14 residues. Germline V gene sequence: CDR1 MNHEY, CDR2 SMNVEV (reference sequence). V shed 6 bases and J shed 6 bases, with 14 bases lying between them. The CDR3 sequence is CASSRPGAYEKLFF. CDR3 in DNA: TGTGCCAGCAGCAGGCCAGGGGCCTATGAAAAACTGTTTTTT.

J is TRBJ1-5 and V is TRBV11-2, with 12 nucleotides matching TRBD1. J lost 4 bases, V lost 0 bases, and 4 bases had no gene match. From germline, CDR1 is SGHAT and CDR2 FQNNGV. The CDR3 is 17 residues long. CDR3 loop: CASSLEGDRGPNQPQHF. As DNA, the CDR3 is TGTGCCAGCAGCTTAGAGGGGGACAGGGGGCCGAATCAGCCCCAGCATTTT.

V usage is TRBV6-5 and J usage is TRBJ2-5; 9 nucleotides agree with TRBD2. The CDR3 length is 16 residues. The germline V gene has CDR1 MNHEY and CDR2 SVGAGI. The ends lost 2 bases at V and 7 bases at J; junction bases unmatched: 11. This CDR3 reads CASSYLVSGGSGTQYF. CDR3 DNA sequence: TGTGCCAGCAGTTACCTAGTTAGCGGGGGTTCAGGGACCCAGTACTTC.

V is TRBV11-2 and J is TRBJ1-1, with TRBD1 as a possible D gene (5 bases). CDR3 length equals 17 residues. Germline V gene sequence: CDR1 SGHAT, CDR2 FQNNGV. Trimming shortened V by 5 bases and J by 0 bases, and 19 bases separated the two germline ends. The CDR3 is CASSPRMAAGMNTEAFF. CDR3 sequence (DNA): TGTGCCAGCAGCCCCCGGATGGCAGCAGGGATGAACACTGAAGCTTTCTTT.

The V call is TRBV28, the J call TRBJ1-1, with TRBD1 matching 7 bases. Germline trimming cut 6 bases from V and 2 bases from J; bases unmatched to any gene: 9. This CDR3 is built from 15 residues. Per germline, CDR1 MDHEN and CDR2 SYDVKM. CDR3 bases: TGTGCCAGCAGCGTAAAAGGACAGGTAAACACTGAAGCTTTCTTT. This encodes CASSVKGQVNTEAFF.